This record covers a single T cell receptor beta chain. The antigen is not known. A single base separates this from a much larger clone, so it may be a read error. This specimen belongs to a study of prognosis after radiotherapy for stage I lung cancer. Regarding the study as a whole: Differential TRBV and TRBJ gene usage was reported between patients with metastases and patients without them.

The TCR beta CDR3 region was amplified from genomic DNA, with two rounds of multiplex PCR being used for the amplification. Every TRBV and TRBJ gene had its own specific primer in first-round PCR. In TCRdb, the multiplex PCR reads were re-called with MiXCR into one record per CDR3 protein. This table has around 21,000 distinct CDR3 sequences, roughly 45% appearing once. The CDR3 is 12 amino acids. Trimming took off 5 bases at V and 5 bases at J, with 9 bases between the two ends. Germline CDR1 MNHEY, CDR2 SVGEGT. The source material was PBMCs, sampled before or after stereotactic body radiation therapy (not recorded which). The source is a donor over 45 with non-small cell lung cancer. The chain has TRBV6-2 or TRBV6-3 and TRBJ2-5, with no clear D. The CDR3 spells CASSEDVETQYF. CDR3 DNA sequence: TGTGCCAGCAGTGAGGATGTGGAGACCCAGTACTTC.